A single sample gave rise to the 16 T cell receptor beta chains below, sequenced in a study of cytomegalovirus exposure and HLA in healthy donors. This PCR relied on a set of 60 Vbeta primers and 13 Jbeta primers. Sequenced by immunoSEQ multiplex PCR; TCRdb stores in-frame clones only, minus some. In the table there are 53,000 or so clones, just under 75% of which are singletons. Material for sequencing was PBMCs. Receptor source: a young man in good health and CMV-seropositive.

The chain uses TRBV28 and TRBJ1-2, with unresolved D. Trimming cost V 8 bases and J 4 bases, with 17 bases left between them. The CDR3 runs 14 residues. Looked up from germline, CDR1 is MDHEN and CDR2 is SYDVKM. CDR3 residues: CASARVSSGYGYTF. The DNA of the CDR3 is TGTGCCAGCGCCCGGGTTTCTTCCGGCTATGGCTACACCTTC.

Only a few counts were recorded for this clone. CDR3 in amino acids: CASSRQGLAVEQFF. CDR3 bases: TGCGCCAGCAGCCGCCAGGGACTAGCTGTTGAGCAGTTCTTC. The chain links TRBV4-3 to TRBJ2-1, with TRBD2 identical over 9 bases. V shed 4 bases and J 9 bases; nucleotides not matched to a gene: 7. From germline, CDR1 is LGHNA and CDR2 YSLEER. The CDR3 consists of 14 residues.

This clone appeared once. The rearrangement links TRBV11-2 to TRBJ2-3; 7 bases fit TRBD2. Per germline, CDR1 SGHAT and CDR2 FQNNGV. V lost 2 bases, J lost 8 bases, and 1 base stayed unmatched. CDR3 length: 12 amino acids. CDR3 bases: TGTGCCAGCAGCTTACCGGGGGGTACGCAGTATTTT. Protein sequence: CASSLPGGTQYF.

This chain links TRBV5-6 with TRBJ1-5; D not resolved. Germline V gene lookup returns CDR1 SGHDT and CDR2 YYEEEE. Trimming removed 0 bases from V and 0 bases from J, with 7 bases in between. This CDR3 is 15 amino acids long. CDR3 coding DNA: TGTGCCAGCAGCTTGGCACAGAATAGCAATCAGCCCCAGCATTTT. Protein product: CASSLAQNSNQPQHF.

The CDR3 protein is CASSHVREGDHYEQYF. The CDR3 coding sequence is TGTGCCAGCAGCCATGTCAGGGAAGGAGATCACTACGAGCAGTACTTC. The J gene is TRBJ2-5, the V gene TRBV6-6; weak D call: TRBD1 (5 bases). The J call is uncertain, as TRBJ2-7 better fits the DNA end. Per the germline V gene, CDR1 is MNHNY and CDR2 is SVGAGI (reference sequence). The CDR3 sequence is 16 residues long.

This clone has more than one count but fewer than ten. The chain couples TRBV19 to TRBJ2-3, with no clear D. Trimming removed 5 bases from V and 3 bases from J, with 6 bases in between. CDR1 and CDR2 from the germline V gene are LNHDA and SQIVND (reference sequence). There are 12 residues in the CDR3. In nucleotides, the CDR3 is TGTGCCAGTAGTCCCCAGACAGATACGCAGTATTTT. Translated, it gives CASSPQTDTQYF.

V gene TRBV4-1 combines with J gene TRBJ1-5, with D maybe TRBD1 (5 bases). The CDR3 has 17 amino acids. Germline V gene lookup returns CDR1 MGHRA and CDR2 YSYEKL. Trimming left V 2 bases short and J 2 bases short, with 16 bases between. The CDR3 sequence is CASSQIGGTLGNQPQHF. The CDR3 DNA is TGCGCCAGCAGCCAAATTGGCGGGACTTTGGGCAATCAGCCCCAGCATTTT.

V usage is TRBV5-6 and J usage is TRBJ2-5, with D uncertain. The CDR3 is made up of 11 amino acids. The V and J ends lost 3 bases and 2 bases respectively, with 2 bases between them. The V gene's germline CDR1 is SGHDT and CDR2 YYEEEE. CDR3 DNA sequence: TGTGCCAGCAGCTCGCAAGAGACCCAGTACTTC. Its translation: CASSSQETQYF. The full variable domain, with the rest looked up from reference TRBV5-6 and TRBJ2-5, is DAGVTQSPTHLIKTRGQQVTLRCSPKSGHDTVSWYQQALGQGPQFIFQYYEEEERQRGNFPDRFSGHQFPNYSSELNVNALLLGDSALYLCASSSQETQYFGPGTRLLVL.

There are a few counts of this clone. The chain is built from TRBV21-1 and TRBJ1-1. TRBV21-1 is described as a pseudogene. The CDR3 covers 11 residues. In nucleotides, the CDR3 is TGTGCCAGCAGCATATACACTGAAGCTTTCTTT. As protein: CASSIYTEAFF.

The CDR3 sequence: CASSQRGLETQYF. The CDR3 nucleotides read TGTGCCAGCAGCCAACGGGGACTGGAGACCCAGTACTTC. V usage is TRBV14 and J usage is TRBJ2-5; TRBD2 might be the D (6 bases). Germline V gene sequence: CDR1 SGHDN, CDR2 FVKESK. With 2 bases removed from V and 5 bases from J, the gap between germline ends came to 9 bases. The CDR3 sequence is 13 residues long.

This clone was seen repeatedly, ten times or more. V usage is TRBV6-1 and J usage is TRBJ2-7, with no clear D. CDR1 MNHNS and CDR2 SASEGT come from the germline V gene. The CDR3 is made up of 13 amino acids. V lost 2 bases, J lost 0 bases, and 5 bases lay in between. Written as DNA, the CDR3 is TGTGCCAGCAGTGAACAGTTCTCCTACGAGCAGTACTTC. Encoded protein: CASSEQFSYEQYF.

The chain combines TRBV5-5 with TRBJ2-3; 10 bases fit TRBD2. The trim removed 1 base at V and 2 bases at J, leaving 1 base unmatched. Per the germline V gene, CDR1 is SGHKS and CDR2 is YYEKEE (reference sequence). The CDR3 runs 15 residues. CDR3 loop: CASSLLAGVTDTQYF. The CDR3 DNA follows: TGTGCCAGCAGCTTGCTAGCGGGGGTCACAGATACGCAGTATTTT.

The V and J genes are TRBV9 and TRBJ1-1; unclear D gene. V was trimmed by 0 bases and J by 1 base, leaving 13 bases between them. Looked up from germline, CDR1 is SGDLS and CDR2 is YYNGEE. The CDR3 runs to 16 residues. Written as DNA, the CDR3 is TGTGCCAGCAGCGTAGGGACGAGGGAGGAGAACACTGAAGCTTTCTTT. Translating gives CASSVGTREENTEAFF.

V usage is TRBV7-2 and J usage is TRBJ1-3; D call uncertain. This CDR3 spans 15 amino acids. V lost 1 base to trimming and J lost 0 bases, with 7 bases between them. Germline CDR1 is SGHTA and CDR2 is FQGNSA. The CDR3 region has the DNA TGTGCCAGCAGCTTAGTTGTAGCCTCTGGAAACACCATATATTTT. It yields the protein CASSLVVASGNTIYF.

The chain uses TRBV7-2 and TRBJ1-3, with a weak D call TRBD1 (5 bases). Trimming removed 5 bases at V and 0 bases at J, with 8 bases between. The V gene's germline CDR1 is SGHTA and CDR2 FQGNSA. This CDR3 has 14 residues. In DNA, the CDR3 is TGTGCCAGCAGCCTACAGGTCTCTGGAAACACCATATATTTT. Its protein is CASSLQVSGNTIYF.

The chain's CDR3 is CASSVAAGLDYGYTF. The CDR3 region has the DNA TGTGCCAGCAGCGTAGCGGCAGGGTTGGACTATGGCTACACCTTC. The chain carries TRBV9 and TRBJ1-2; D may be TRBD1 (5 bases). The V end lost 0 bases, the J end lost 3 bases, and 12 bases lay between the germline ends. The V gene's germline CDR1 is SGDLS and CDR2 YYNGEE. The CDR3 is 15 amino acids.